Each of the 5 T cell receptor beta chains below was sequenced from the same sample in a study of cytomegalovirus exposure and HLA in healthy donors. PCR primers comprised 60 Vbeta and 13 Jbeta primers. Generated by immunoSEQ multiplex PCR, the TCRdb table keeps only in-frame clones and is missing some. The data contain 100,000 or so clones, more than 70% of them singletons. Sequencing was performed on PBMCs. The origin of the receptors is a man in his thirties or forties in good health and CMV-seronegative.

This clone was seen only once. V and J are TRBV9 and TRBJ2-2; TRBD2 might be the D (6 bases). CDR1 is SGDLS, CDR2 YYNGEE, per germline. The V end lost 4 bases, the J end lost 0 bases, and 16 bases lay between the germline ends. The CDR3 totals 17 residues. CDR3 loop: CASSLLSREPNTGELFF. CDR3 DNA: TGTGCCAGCAGCCTACTCTCACGGGAGCCGAACACCGGGGAGCTGTTTTTT.

V is TRBV15 and J is TRBJ2-1; D is perhaps TRBD1 (6 bases). V was shortened by 0 bases and J by 10 bases, with 22 bases between the two germline ends. The CDR3 spans 17 residues. Germline V lookup: CDR1 LNHNV, CDR2 YYDKDF (reference sequence). As DNA, the CDR3 is TGTGCCACCAGCAGAGAACCGACAGGCCCAAATACGGCCGAGCAGTTCTTC. It translates to CATSREPTGPNTAEQFF.

CDR3 protein: CATGAGNTIYF. Here the CDR3 DNA reads TGTGCCACGGGGGCTGGAAACACCATATATTTT. This chain connects TRBV28 to TRBJ1-3; maybe TRBD1 (5 bases). Germline assignment: CDR1 MDHEN and CDR2 SYDVKM. Between the trimmed V and J ends, which lost 10 bases and 2 bases, there was a span of 6 bases. The CDR3 sequence is 11 residues long.

This clone has a handful of counts. The rearrangement links TRBV30 to TRBJ2-7; 7 bases map to TRBD1. The CDR3 spans 15 residues. Germline-derived CDR1 and CDR2 are GTSNPN and SVGIG (reference sequence). The J segment lost 1 base and the V segment lost 1 base, leaving 7 bases of the junction unmatched. Here the CDR3 reads CAWSAGTEYSYEQYF. CDR3 DNA sequence: TGTGCCTGGAGTGCTGGGACAGAATATTCCTACGAGCAGTACTTC.

The V gene is TRBV4-3, the J gene TRBJ2-3; weak D call: TRBD1 (6 bases). There are 16 residues in the CDR3. Trimming stripped 3 bases from V and 1 base from J, with 14 bases between. The germline CDR1 and CDR2 sequences are LGHNA and YSLEER. The CDR3 protein is CASSHEGVRGTDTQYF. The CDR3 DNA follows: TGCGCCAGCAGCCATGAGGGGGTTAGGGGCACAGATACGCAGTATTTT.